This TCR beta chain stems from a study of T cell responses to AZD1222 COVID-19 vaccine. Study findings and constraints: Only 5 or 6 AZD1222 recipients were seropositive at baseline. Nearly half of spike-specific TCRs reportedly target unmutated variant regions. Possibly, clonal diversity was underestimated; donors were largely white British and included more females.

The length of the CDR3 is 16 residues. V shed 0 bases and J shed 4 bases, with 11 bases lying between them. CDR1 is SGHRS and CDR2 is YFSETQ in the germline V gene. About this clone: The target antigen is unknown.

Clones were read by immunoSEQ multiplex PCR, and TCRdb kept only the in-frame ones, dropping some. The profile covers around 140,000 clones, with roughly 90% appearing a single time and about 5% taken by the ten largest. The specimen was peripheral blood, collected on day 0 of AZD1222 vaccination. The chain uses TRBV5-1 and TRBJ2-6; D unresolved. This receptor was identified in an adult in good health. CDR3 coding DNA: TGCGCCAGCAGCTTGGAGTGGGCGGCCGGGGCCAACGTCCTGACTTTC. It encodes CASSLEWAAGANVLTF.